The rows below give T cell receptor beta chains drawn from one sample of a study of T cell repertoires in cytomegalovirus infection. Which antigens these TCRs recognize remains unknown. One entry per CDR3 protein, called by TCRdb with MiXCR from the reads. This repertoire shows approximately 1,000,000 distinct CDR3 sequences, roughly 31% found once; its top ten account for roughly 12%. Sequencing used cultured CD8+ T cells from PBMCs, obtained from culture after CMV antigen stimulation. The source is a human donor in good health (CMV status not recorded). Some clones in this sample may be carry-over from other donors' samples. Both conserved end residues are part of each CDR3. A D gene is named only where the DNA matches it firmly. Clone size is given for some rows only: seen once, a few or many times, or a class if the clone is expanded.

size	V	J	D	DNA	CDR3
.	TRBV4-1	TRBJ1-5	.	TGCGCCAGCAGCCAAGATGGAAGCCAGCCCCAGCATTTT	CASSQDGSQPQHF
.	TRBV12-3/TRBV12-4	TRBJ1-3	.	TGTGCCAGCAGTGCGACAGGCCTTGGAAACACCATATATTTT	CASSATGLGNTIYF
few	TRBV19	TRBJ1-1	TRBD1	TGTGCCAGTAGTTTTCGGACAGGGGAAACTGAAGCTTTCTTT	CASSFRTGETEAFF
.	TRBV29-1	TRBJ2-1	TRBD2	TGCAGCGTTGAGGGGCAGCGGGGGGACAATGAGCAGTTCTTC	CSVEGQRGDNEQFF
.	TRBV19	TRBJ1-1	.	TGTGCCAGTAGTACGGGCGATCCTTCCGGACTAGAACACGTCCCTGAAGCTTTCTTT	CASSTGDPSGLEHVPEAFF
.	TRBV4-3	TRBJ2-2	.	TGCGCCAGCAGCCAAGATGGTGTTTGGGGGGTGGGGGGTACCGGGGAGCTGTTTTTT	CASSQDGVWGVGGTGELFF
few	TRBV11-3	TRBJ1-1	.	TGTGCCAGCAGCCAACGAGGGGGGGCTTCGAACACTGAAGCTTTCTTT	CASSQRGGASNTEAFF
.	TRBV2	TRBJ1-2	.	TGTGCCATCAGTTTGGTTATCGGCTACACCTTC	CAISLVIGYTF
.	TRBV27	TRBJ1-1	.	TGTGCCAGCAGTTTATTCCAGGGACGGACTGAAGCTTTCTTT	CASSLFQGRTEAFF
.	TRBV6-1	TRBJ1-1	.	TGTGCCAGCAGTGATAGGGGAAAGGGCACTGAAGCTTTCTTT	CASSDRGKGTEAFF
few	TRBV18	TRBJ1-1	.	TGTGCCAGCTCACCACCGTCGTACACTGAAGCTTTCTTT	CASSPPSYTEAFF
few	TRBV6-5	TRBJ2-2	.	TGTGCCAGCACCGACCATGGGGGGAACACCGGGGAGCTGTTTTTT	CASTDHGGNTGELFF
few	TRBV7-9	TRBJ1-1	.	TGTGCCAGCAGCTTAGCGGGAGGGGAGGCTGAAGCTTTCTTT	CASSLAGGEAEAFF
.	TRBV19	TRBJ1-5	.	TGTGCCAGTGCAATTGGAAGCAATCAGCCCCAGCATTTT	CASAIGSNQPQHF
few	TRBV12-3/TRBV12-4	TRBJ2-1	.	TGTGCCAGCAGTTTAGGCGGGGTTGAGCTGTTCTTC	CASSLGGVELFF
.	TRBV29-1	TRBJ2-2	.	TGCAGCGGCGAGTTAACAGAGACCGGGGAGCTGTTTTTT	CSGELTETGELFF
.	TRBV28	TRBJ2-1	TRBD1	TGTGCCAGCAGCCCAGGGCAGGGGGCGCTCTCCTACAATGAGCAGTTCTTC	CASSPGQGALSYNEQFF
.	TRBV6-2/TRBV6-3	TRBJ2-7	TRBD2	TGTGCCATCTCGGGGGGGGCACCCTACGAGCAGTACTTC	CAISGGAPYEQYF
.	TRBV6-2/TRBV6-3	TRBJ2-7	.	TGTGCCAGCAGTTACTCGGCACCCTCCTACGAGCAGTACTTC	CASSYSAPSYEQYF
many	TRBV25-1	TRBJ1-5	.	TGTGCCAGCAGTTTGATTAATAGCAATCAGCCCCAGCATTTT	CASSLINSNQPQHF
.	TRBV12-5	TRBJ2-1	.	TGTGCTAGTGGTTTGATCCCTGGTGAGCAGTTCTTC	CASGLIPGEQFF
.	TRBV11-3	TRBJ1-1	.	TGTGCCAGCAGCTTCGCATCGGGGGCTGAAGCTTTCTTT	CASSFASGAEAFF
.	TRBV5-5	TRBJ2-3	.	TGTGCCAGCAGCTTGGCAGGGCGTCTACACGCAACCACCCCAGGAGATACGCAGTATTTT	CASSLAGRLHATTPGDTQYF
few	TRBV19	TRBJ2-3	.	TGTGCCAGCCAACCGGGACTTGAGGTGGATACGCAGTATTTT	CASQPGLEVDTQYF
.	TRBV20-1	TRBJ1-6	.	TGCAGTGCACGAAGCGGGGGTGACAATTCACCCCTCCACTTT	CSARSGGDNSPLHF
many	TRBV7-2	TRBJ1-5	TRBD1	TGTGCCAGCAGCTTAGCAGGCTCGGGACAGGGACAGCCCCAGCATTTT	CASSLAGSGQGQPQHF
few	TRBV9	TRBJ2-3	TRBD2	TGTGCCAGCAGCGCCCTAGCGGTCTCCGTCACAGATACGCAGTATTTT	CASSALAVSVTDTQYF
few	TRBV19	TRBJ1-1	.	TGTGCCAGTATTCTGACGGGGGCCTACCGGGGTGAAGCTTTCTTT	CASILTGAYRGEAFF